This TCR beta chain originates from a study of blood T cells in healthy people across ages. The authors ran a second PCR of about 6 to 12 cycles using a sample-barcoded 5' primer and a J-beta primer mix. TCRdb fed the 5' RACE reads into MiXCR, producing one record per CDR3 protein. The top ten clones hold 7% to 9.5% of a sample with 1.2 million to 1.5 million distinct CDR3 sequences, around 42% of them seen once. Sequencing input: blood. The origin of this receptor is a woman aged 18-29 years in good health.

CDR3 protein: CAIKGDRAAGMNTEAFF. The CDR3 DNA sequence: TGTGCCATCAAGGGGGACAGGGCCGCAGGGATGAACACTGAAGCTTTCTTT. This rearrangement joins TRBV10-3 to TRBJ1-1; TRBD1 aligns across 9 bases. CDR1 and CDR2 (germline): ENHRY, SYGVKD. V shed 7 bases and J 0 bases; nucleotides not matched to a gene: 12. This CDR3 region has 17 residues.